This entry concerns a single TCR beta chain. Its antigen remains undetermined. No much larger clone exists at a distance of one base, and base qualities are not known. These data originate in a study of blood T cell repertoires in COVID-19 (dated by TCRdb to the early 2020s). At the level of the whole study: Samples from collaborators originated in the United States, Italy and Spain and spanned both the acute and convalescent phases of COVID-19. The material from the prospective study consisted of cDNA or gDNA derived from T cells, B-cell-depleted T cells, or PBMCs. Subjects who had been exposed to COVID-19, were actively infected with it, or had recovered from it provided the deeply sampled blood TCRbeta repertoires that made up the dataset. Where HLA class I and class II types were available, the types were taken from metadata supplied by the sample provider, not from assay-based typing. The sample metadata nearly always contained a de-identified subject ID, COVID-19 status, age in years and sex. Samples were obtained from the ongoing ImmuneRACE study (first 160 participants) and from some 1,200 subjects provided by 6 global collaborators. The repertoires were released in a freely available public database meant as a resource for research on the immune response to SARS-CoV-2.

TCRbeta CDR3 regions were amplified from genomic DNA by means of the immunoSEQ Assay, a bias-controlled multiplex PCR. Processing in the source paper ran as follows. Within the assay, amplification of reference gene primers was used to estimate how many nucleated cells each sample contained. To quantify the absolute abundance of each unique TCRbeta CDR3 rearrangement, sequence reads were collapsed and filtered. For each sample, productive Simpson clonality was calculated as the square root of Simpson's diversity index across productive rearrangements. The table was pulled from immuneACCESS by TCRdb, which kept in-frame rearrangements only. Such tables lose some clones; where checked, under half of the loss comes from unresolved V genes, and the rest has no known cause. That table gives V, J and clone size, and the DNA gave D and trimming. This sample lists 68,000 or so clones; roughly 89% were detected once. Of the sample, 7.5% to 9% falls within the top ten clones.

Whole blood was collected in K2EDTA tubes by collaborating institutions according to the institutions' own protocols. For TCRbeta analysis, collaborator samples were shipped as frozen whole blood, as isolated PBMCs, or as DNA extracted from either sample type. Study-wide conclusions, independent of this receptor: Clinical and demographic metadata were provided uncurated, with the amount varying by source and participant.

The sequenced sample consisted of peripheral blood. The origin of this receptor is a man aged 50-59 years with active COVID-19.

Here the CDR3 is given as CASSLWGGMNTQYF. In nucleotide form, the sequence is TGTGCCAGCAGTTTGTGGGGGGGGATGAATACGCAGTATTTT. The chain is encoded by TRBV27 joined to TRBJ2-3, with TRBD2 identical over 7 junction bases. As encoded in the germline V gene (reference sequence), CDR1 is MNHEY while CDR2 is SMNVEV. There are 14 amino acids in the CDR3, from cysteine to phenylalanine inclusive. Here the CDR3 DNA is all that survives: 42 bases in frame from base 1. After removal of 3 bases from V and 7 bases from J, the junction retains 7 bases not matched to a gene.